This T cell receptor beta chain was recorded in a study of blood T cell repertoires in COVID-19. The CDR3 contains 12 residues. With 6 bases removed from V and 4 bases from J, the gap between germline ends came to 7 bases. Germline V lookup: CDR1 MDHEN, CDR2 SYDVKM. Participants were aged about 18 to 89 years from around 24 US areas. Sequenced by immunoSEQ multiplex PCR; TCRdb stores in-frame clones only, minus some. The table shows hundreds of thousands of clones, with around 90% occurring only once. The gene calls are TRBV28 and TRBJ1-5; no reliable D call. Sequencing used PBMCs or T cells enriched from blood (not recorded which). The sequence was obtained from a woman in her 30s who had recovered from COVID-19. This CDR3 is CASSLGNQPQHF. The CDR3 DNA is TGTGCCAGCAGCCTAGGAAATCAGCCCCAGCATTTT. Full variable domain (outside the CDR3, taken from reference TRBV28 and TRBJ1-5): DVKVTQSSRYLVKRTGEKVFLECVQDMDHENMFWYRQDPGLGLRLIYFSYDVKMKEKGDIPEGYSVSREKKERFSLILESASTNQTSMYLCASSLGNQPQHFGDGTRLSIL.